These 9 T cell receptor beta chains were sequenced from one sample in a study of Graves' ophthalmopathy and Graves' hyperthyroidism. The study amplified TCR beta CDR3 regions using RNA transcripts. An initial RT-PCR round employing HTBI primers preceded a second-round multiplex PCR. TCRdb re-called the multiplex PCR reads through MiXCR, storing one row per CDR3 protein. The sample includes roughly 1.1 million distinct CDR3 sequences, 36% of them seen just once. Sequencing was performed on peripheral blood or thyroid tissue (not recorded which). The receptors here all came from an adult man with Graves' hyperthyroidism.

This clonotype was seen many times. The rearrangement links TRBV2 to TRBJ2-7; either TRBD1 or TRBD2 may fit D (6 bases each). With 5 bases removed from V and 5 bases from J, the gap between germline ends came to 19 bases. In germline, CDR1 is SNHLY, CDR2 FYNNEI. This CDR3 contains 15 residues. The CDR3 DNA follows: TGTGCCAGCAGTCCCGACTACCACCGGGGGCACGAGCAGTACTTC. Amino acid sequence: CASSPDYHRGHEQYF.

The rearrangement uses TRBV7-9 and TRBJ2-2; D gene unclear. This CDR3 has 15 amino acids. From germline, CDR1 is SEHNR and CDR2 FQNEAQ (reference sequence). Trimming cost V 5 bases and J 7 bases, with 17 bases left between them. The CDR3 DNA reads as TGTGCCAGCAGCCAAGACGGCAGTTCTGGCGGGGAGCTGTTTTTT. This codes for CASSQDGSSGGELFF.

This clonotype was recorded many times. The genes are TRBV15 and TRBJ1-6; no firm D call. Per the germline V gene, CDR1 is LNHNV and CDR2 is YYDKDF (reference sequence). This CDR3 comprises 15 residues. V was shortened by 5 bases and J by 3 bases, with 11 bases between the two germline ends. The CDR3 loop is CATSPMLGYNSPLHF. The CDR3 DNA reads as TGTGCCACCAGCCCCATGTTGGGCTATAATTCACCCCTCCACTTT.

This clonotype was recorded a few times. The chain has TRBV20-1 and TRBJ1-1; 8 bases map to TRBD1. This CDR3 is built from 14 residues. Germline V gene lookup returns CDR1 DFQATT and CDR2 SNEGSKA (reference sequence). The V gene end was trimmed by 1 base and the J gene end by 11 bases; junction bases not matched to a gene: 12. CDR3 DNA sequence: TGCAGTGCTAGAGCACCAGGGACAGGATCAGATGCTTTCTTT. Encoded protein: CSARAPGTGSDAFF.

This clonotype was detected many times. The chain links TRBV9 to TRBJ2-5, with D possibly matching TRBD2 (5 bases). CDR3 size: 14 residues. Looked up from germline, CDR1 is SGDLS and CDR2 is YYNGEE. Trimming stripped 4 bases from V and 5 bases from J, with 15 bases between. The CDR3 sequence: CASSFQTSSETQYF. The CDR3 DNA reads TGTGCCAGCAGCTTTCAAACTAGTTCGGAGACCCAGTACTTC.

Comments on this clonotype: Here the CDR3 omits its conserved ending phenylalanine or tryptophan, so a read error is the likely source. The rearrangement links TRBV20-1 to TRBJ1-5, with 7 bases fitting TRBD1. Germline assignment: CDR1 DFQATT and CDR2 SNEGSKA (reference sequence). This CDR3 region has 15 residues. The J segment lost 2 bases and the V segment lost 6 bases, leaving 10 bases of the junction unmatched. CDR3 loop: CSAQTGLRGNQPQHL. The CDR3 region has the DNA TGCAGTGCCCAGACAGGGCTTAGGGGCAATCAGCCCCAGCATCTT.

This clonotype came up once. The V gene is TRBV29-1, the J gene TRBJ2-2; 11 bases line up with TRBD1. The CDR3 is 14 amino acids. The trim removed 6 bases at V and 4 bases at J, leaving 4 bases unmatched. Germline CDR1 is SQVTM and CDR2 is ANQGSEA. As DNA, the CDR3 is TGCAGCGTAGGGACAGGGGGTGTCACCGGGGAGCTGTTTTTT. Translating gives CSVGTGGVTGELFF.

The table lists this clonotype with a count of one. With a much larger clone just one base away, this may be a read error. CDR3 DNA sequence: TGCAGCGTTGAAGAGGACGGGGGGCGGTACGAGCAGTACTTC. It is translated as CSVEEDGGRYEQYF. The J gene is TRBJ2-7, the V gene TRBV29-1; tentatively, D is TRBD2 (7 bases). Germline V gene lookup returns CDR1 SQVTM and CDR2 ANQGSEA. Between the trimmed V and J ends, which lost 0 bases and 4 bases, there was a span of 13 bases. The CDR3 runs to 14 residues.

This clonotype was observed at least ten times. In DNA, the CDR3 is TGTGCCAGCAACATACAGGGGTTGGTGGAGACCCAGTACTTC. Residues: CASNIQGLVETQYF. V gene TRBV7-9 combines with J gene TRBJ2-5; 7 positions agree with TRBD1. The CDR3 contains 14 residues. Germline trimming cut 7 bases from V and 5 bases from J; bases unmatched to any gene: 10. The germline gives CDR1 SEHNR, CDR2 FQNEAQ (reference sequence). Full variable domain (remainder filled in from reference TRBV7-9 and TRBJ2-5): DTGVSQNPRHKITKRGQNVTFRCDPISEHNRLYWYRQTLGQGPEFLTYFQNEAQLEKSRLLSDRFSAERPKGSFSTLEIQRTEQGDSAMYLCASNIQGLVETQYFGPGTRLLVL.